The sequence of this T cell receptor beta chain was determined in a study of tumor-infiltrating lymphocytes in primary liver carcinoma. Germline V CDR1 and CDR2: SQVTM, ANQGSEA. This CDR3 is 13 amino acids long. Starting material of roughly 550 ng total RNA yielded TCR beta cDNA via a constant-region primer. TCR beta libraries came from three nested multiplex PCR rounds using slightly modified ARM-PCR. Researchers ran the first two PCR rounds for ten to eleven cycles each with TRBV1-TRBV30 forward primers and a C-beta reverse primer. Each CDR3 protein is one row after TCRdb ran MiXCR on the multiplex PCR reads. The repertoire includes some 64,000 distinct CDR3 sequences, around 64% of them detected once, and 40% to 45% sits in the top ten. This clonotype is a singleton in its sample. The conserved closing phenylalanine or tryptophan is absent in this CDR3, likely reflecting a read error. DNA and RNA were both co-extracted from about 19-30 mg of bulk tissue that had not been sorted. Five distinct regions per tumor were sampled.

Sample: liver tumor tissue from sampling region 4. Subset here: tumor region T4, right-lateral pole. The TCR was taken from a man in his forties or fifties with primary liver carcinoma and hepatitis B virus infection. The rearrangement links TRBV29-1 to TRBJ2-5, with TRBD1 as a possible D gene (5 bases). The CDR3 DNA reads as TGCAACGTTGGGCTCGGACAACAAGAGACCCAGTACTTA. It is translated as CNVGLGQQETQYL.